Listed below are T cell receptor beta chains from one sample, sequenced in a study of CD8 T cells in ankylosing spondylitis. TCRdb ran MiXCR on the 5' RACE reads and lists one entry per CDR3 protein. The repertoire holds approximately 540,000 distinct CDR3 sequences, with about an eighth as singletons. Source material: blood, either unsorted or a sorted T cell fraction (not recorded which). These receptors originate from a male donor with ankylosing spondylitis. The CDR3 runs from the conserved cysteine through the conserved F or W. Each record gives: V gene, D gene, J gene, clone size, CDR3 protein, CDR3 DNA. The D gene is left open where the match is weak. Expanded clones are given a class, and other clones once, few, many or no size at all.

V: TRBV5-4
D: TRBD2
J: TRBJ2-3
size: -
CDR3: CASSPGGGVRTDTQYF
DNA: TGTGCCAGCAGCCCGGGGGGGGGCGTTCGCACAGATACGCAGTATTTT

V: TRBV5-1
D: -
J: TRBJ1-1
size: few
CDR3: CASSLAEGNTEAFF
DNA: TGCGCCAGCAGCTTGGCGGAGGGGAACACTGAAGCTTTCTTT

V: TRBV18
D: -
J: TRBJ1-5
size: -
CDR3: CASSPPTEYQPQHF
DNA: TGTGCCAGCTCACCTCCCACTGAATATCAGCCCCAGCATTTT

V: TRBV30
D: -
J: TRBJ1-2
size: once
CDR3: CAWISRTLVHYGYTF
DNA: TGTGCCTGGATCTCGAGGACCCTCGTCCACTATGGCTACACCTTC

V: TRBV20-1
D: -
J: TRBJ2-7
size: -
CDR3: CSATPGGRYEQYF
DNA: TGCAGTGCTACCCCCGGGGGGCGCTACGAGCAGTACTTC

V: TRBV3-1
D: -
J: TRBJ2-6
size: -
CDR3: CASSLWTSGSGANVLTF
DNA: TGTGCCAGCAGCCTATGGACGTCTGGCTCTGGGGCCAACGTCCTGACTTTC

V: TRBV10-3
D: TRBD1
J: TRBJ2-3
size: many
CDR3: CAIRGAGPQAGGTDTQYF
DNA: TGTGCCATCAGAGGGGCCGGACCCCAAGCAGGGGGAACAGATACGCAGTATTTT

V: TRBV16
D: TRBD1
J: TRBJ2-2
size: few
CDR3: CASSRRTGGSRELFF
DNA: TGTGCCAGCAGCCGAAGAACAGGGGGTTCTCGGGAGCTGTTTTTT

V: TRBV6-2/TRBV6-3
D: -
J: TRBJ1-2
size: -
CDR3: CASRILDKPYGYTF
DNA: TGTGCCAGCAGGATTTTGGACAAGCCCTATGGCTACACCTTC

V: TRBV11-2
D: -
J: TRBJ1-4
size: -
CDR3: CASSLWTDSFQKLFF
DNA: TGTGCCAGCAGCTTGTGGACAGACTCCTTCCAGAAACTGTTTTTT

V: TRBV6-1
D: -
J: TRBJ1-3
size: -
CDR3: CASSARQDYSGNTIYF
DNA: TGTGCCAGCAGTGCGCGACAGGACTACTCTGGAAACACCATATATTTT

V: TRBV7-2
D: TRBD2
J: TRBJ2-7
size: many
CDR3: CASSSRLAGSGEQYF
DNA: TGTGCCAGCAGCTCGAGACTAGCGGGATCGGGGGAGCAGTACTTC

V: TRBV24-1
D: TRBD2
J: TRBJ2-3
size: -
CDR3: CATSDRKAGGTDTQYF
DNA: TGTGCCACCAGTGACCGAAAAGCGGGAGGGACAGATACGCAGTATTTT

V: TRBV20-1
D: -
J: TRBJ2-3
size: -
CDR3: CSALKSDTQYF
DNA: TGCAGTGCCCTCAAGTCAGATACGCAGTATTTT

V: TRBV20-1
D: TRBD2
J: TRBJ2-2
size: many
CDR3: CSARDPLAGTGELFF
DNA: TGCAGTGCTAGAGATCCCCTAGCGGGAACCGGGGAGCTGTTTTTT

V: TRBV12-3/TRBV12-4
D: -
J: TRBJ1-5
size: -
CDR3: CASSQDGEDQPQHF
DNA: TGTGCCAGCAGCCAGGATGGGGAGGATCAGCCCCAGCATTTT

V: TRBV3-1
D: -
J: TRBJ1-2
size: few
CDR3: CASSQEVRSVYGYTF
DNA: TGTGCCAGCAGCCAAGAGGTCCGCTCGGTCTATGGCTACACCTTC

V: TRBV7-2
D: -
J: TRBJ2-2
size: -
CDR3: CASSFFGRENTGELFF
DNA: TGTGCCAGCAGCTTCTTCGGCAGGGAGAACACCGGGGAGCTGTTTTTT

V: TRBV7-2
D: -
J: TRBJ2-6
size: -
CDR3: CASSLDFSGANVLTF
DNA: TGTGCCAGCAGCTTAGACTTCTCTGGGGCCAACGTCCTGACTTTC

V: TRBV9
D: -
J: TRBJ2-1
size: few
CDR3: CASSHSGQGGDEQFF
DNA: TGTGCCAGCAGCCACTCCGGACAGGGAGGGGATGAGCAGTTCTTC

V: TRBV27
D: -
J: TRBJ1-3
size: few
CDR3: CASSPGVLGASGNTIYF
DNA: TGTGCCAGCAGTCCCGGGGTGCTCGGCGCCTCTGGAAACACCATATATTTT

V: TRBV7-2
D: -
J: TRBJ2-7
size: -
CDR3: CASSLATGTGYEQYF
DNA: TGTGCCAGCAGCTTAGCTACAGGGACGGGCTACGAGCAGTACTTC

V: TRBV10-3
D: -
J: TRBJ1-1
size: few
CDR3: CAIKADLGNTEAFF
DNA: TGTGCCATCAAAGCGGATCTGGGGAACACTGAAGCTTTCTTT

V: TRBV7-9
D: -
J: TRBJ1-1
size: few
CDR3: CASSSGTETEAFF
DNA: TGTGCCAGCAGCTCGGGAACAGAGACTGAAGCTTTCTTT

V: TRBV7-9
D: TRBD2
J: TRBJ2-1
size: -
CDR3: CASRPSGRVDEQFF
DNA: TGTGCCAGCAGGCCTAGCGGGAGGGTAGATGAGCAGTTCTTC

V: TRBV20-1
D: TRBD2
J: TRBJ2-1
size: many
CDR3: CSARDAGGRGDEQFF
DNA: TGCAGTGCTAGAGATGCGGGAGGGCGCGGGGATGAGCAGTTCTTC

V: TRBV20-1
D: TRBD1
J: TRBJ1-2
size: -
CDR3: CSASRTGGNGYTF
DNA: TGCAGTGCTAGCCGGACAGGGGGCAATGGCTACACCTTC

V: TRBV25-1
D: TRBD1
J: TRBJ2-7
size: few
CDR3: CASTADRGYEQYF
DNA: TGTGCCAGCACCGCGGACAGGGGCTACGAGCAGTACTTC

V: TRBV20-1
D: TRBD2
J: TRBJ2-1
size: -
CDR3: CSAREPAGFSYNEQFF
DNA: TGCAGTGCAAGGGAACCAGCGGGATTCTCCTACAATGAGCAGTTCTTC

V: TRBV7-9
D: TRBD1
J: TRBJ2-6
size: -
CDR3: CASSYGQGLTGANVLTF
DNA: TGTGCCAGCAGCTACGGACAGGGTTTGACTGGGGCCAACGTCCTGACTTTC

V: TRBV11-2
D: TRBD2
J: TRBJ2-1
size: few
CDR3: CASSEQTSAYNEQFF
DNA: TGTGCCAGCAGCGAACAGACTAGCGCCTACAATGAGCAGTTCTTC

V: TRBV15
D: -
J: TRBJ1-2
size: few
CDR3: CATSRGASGYTF
DNA: TGTGCCACCAGCAGAGGTGCGTCCGGCTACACCTTC

V: TRBV27
D: -
J: TRBJ1-2
size: many
CDR3: CASSQAPMVGHYGYTF
DNA: TGTGCCAGCAGTCAAGCCCCCATGGTCGGTCACTATGGCTACACCTTC

V: TRBV20-1
D: TRBD2
J: TRBJ2-1
size: many
CDR3: CSARALAGAYNEQFF
DNA: TGCAGTGCTAGGGCACTAGCGGGAGCCTACAATGAGCAGTTCTTC

V: TRBV10-2
D: -
J: TRBJ2-2
size: few
CDR3: CASPGRTGELFF
DNA: TGCGCCTCGCCGGGGCGCACCGGGGAGCTGTTTTTT

V: TRBV24-1
D: TRBD1
J: TRBJ2-1
size: -
CDR3: CATSDTGQGLYNEQFF
DNA: TGTGCCACCAGTGATACAGGACAGGGGCTCTACAATGAGCAGTTCTTC

V: TRBV30
D: TRBD1
J: TRBJ1-5
size: -
CDR3: CAWSGDRGSNQPQHF
DNA: TGTGCCTGGAGTGGGGACAGGGGGAGCAATCAGCCCCAGCATTTT

V: TRBV7-2
D: TRBD1
J: TRBJ1-4
size: few
CDR3: CASSRQGSDEKLFF
DNA: TGTGCCAGCAGCCGACAGGGGTCGGACGAAAAACTGTTTTTT

V: TRBV20-1
D: TRBD1
J: TRBJ1-1
size: few
CDR3: CSAASGTANTEAFF
DNA: TGCAGTGCTGCTTCCGGGACAGCGAACACTGAAGCTTTCTTT

V: TRBV5-1
D: -
J: TRBJ2-2
size: -
CDR3: CASSSGPSGELFF
DNA: TGCGCCAGCAGCTCCGGACCAAGCGGGGAGCTGTTTTTT

V: TRBV2
D: -
J: TRBJ2-7
size: -
CDR3: CASSGSVGAGEQYF
DNA: TGTGCCAGCAGTGGGTCAGTAGGGGCAGGCGAGCAGTACTTC

V: TRBV25-1
D: -
J: TRBJ2-3
size: few
CDR3: CASRNEGDTQYF
DNA: TGTGCCAGCCGAAACGAGGGAGATACGCAGTATTTT

V: TRBV7-8
D: TRBD1
J: TRBJ2-7
size: -
CDR3: CASSPLRTGSSYEQYF
DNA: TGTGCCAGCAGCCCTCTTAGGACAGGCAGCTCCTACGAGCAGTACTTC

V: TRBV10-2
D: TRBD2
J: TRBJ2-1
size: -
CDR3: CASNGRGNEQFF
DNA: TGCGCCAGCAACGGGAGGGGGAATGAGCAGTTCTTC

V: TRBV5-1
D: TRBD2
J: TRBJ2-2
size: few
CDR3: CASSLETSGNYGELFF
DNA: TGCGCCAGCAGCCTGGAGACTAGCGGGAATTACGGGGAGCTGTTTTTT

V: TRBV5-6
D: -
J: TRBJ2-3
size: few
CDR3: CASSLRVPGDTQYF
DNA: TGTGCCAGCAGCTTGCGGGTCCCAGGAGATACGCAGTATTTT

V: TRBV3-1
D: -
J: TRBJ1-5
size: few
CDR3: CASSQDAGPNPQHF
DNA: TGTGCCAGCAGCCAAGATGCTGGGCCGAATCCCCAGCATTTT

V: TRBV12-3/TRBV12-4
D: -
J: TRBJ1-6
size: -
CDR3: CASKNGGVDNSPLHF
DNA: TGTGCCAGCAAGAACGGCGGGGTAGATAATTCACCCCTCCACTTT

V: TRBV3-1
D: TRBD1
J: TRBJ1-1
size: many
CDR3: CASSQERDRPGQGTRNTEAFF
DNA: TGTGCCAGCAGCCAAGAAAGGGACAGACCGGGACAGGGGACCAGAAACACTGAAGCTTTCTTT

V: TRBV20-1
D: -
J: TRBJ2-3
size: -
CDR3: CSARDHRGSTDTQYF
DNA: TGCAGTGCTAGAGATCACCGTGGTAGCACAGATACGCAGTATTTT

V: TRBV20-1
D: -
J: TRBJ2-7
size: -
CDR3: CSARYGGFYEQYF
DNA: TGCAGTGCTAGATACGGGGGATTCTACGAGCAGTACTTC

V: TRBV7-9
D: TRBD2
J: TRBJ2-1
size: many
CDR3: CASSPGERGAYNEQFF
DNA: TGTGCCAGCAGCCCCGGGGAGCGGGGAGCATACAATGAGCAGTTCTTC

V: TRBV5-1
D: -
J: TRBJ1-2
size: many
CDR3: CASSITGAPGGYTF
DNA: TGCGCCAGCAGCATTACCGGGGCACCGGGGGGCTACACCTTC

V: TRBV20-1
D: TRBD2
J: TRBJ2-1
size: few
CDR3: CSAGLAVESEQFF
DNA: TGCAGTGCCGGACTAGCCGTGGAGAGTGAGCAGTTCTTC

V: TRBV14
D: -
J: TRBJ2-1
size: many
CDR3: CASSQGIAPNNEQFF
DNA: TGTGCCAGCAGCCAAGGGATAGCGCCAAACAATGAGCAGTTCTTC

V: TRBV10-3
D: -
J: TRBJ1-2
size: -
CDR3: CAISVGFYGYTF
DNA: TGTGCCATCAGTGTGGGTTTCTATGGCTACACCTTC

V: TRBV25-1
D: -
J: TRBJ1-4
size: -
CDR3: CASSDSLLSEKLFF
DNA: TGTGCCAGCAGTGACTCGCTATTGAGTGAAAAACTGTTTTTT

V: TRBV20-1
D: -
J: TRBJ1-4
size: few
CDR3: CSASGATNEKLFF
DNA: TGCAGTGCTAGCGGGGCAACTAATGAAAAACTGTTTTTT

V: TRBV20-1
D: -
J: TRBJ1-3
size: -
CDR3: CSAPDTGTFAGNTIYF
DNA: TGCAGTGCTCCGGATACAGGCACCTTTGCTGGAAACACCATATATTTT